A selection of T cell receptor beta chains follows, all from one sample in a study of cytomegalovirus exposure and HLA in healthy donors. Profiled with immunoSEQ multiplex PCR; TCRdb holds only in-frame clones, not every one. Found here are some 330,000 clones, 75% to 90% of them singletons; the top ten hold 0.7% to 0.85%. The specimen sequenced was PBMCs. The receptors stem from a woman under 30 in good health and CMV-seronegative. The CDR3 runs from the conserved cysteine through the conserved F or W. A D gene is named only where the DNA matches it firmly.

D	V	J	DNA	CDR3
TRBD2	TRBV5-5	TRBJ2-2	TGTGCCAGCAGCCCGAGGGGCGGGAGCTCCACCGGGGAGCTGTTTTTT	CASSPRGGSSTGELFF
TRBD1	TRBV5-6	TRBJ1-4	TGTGCCAGCAGCCAAGGACAGGGACGCGAAAAACTGTTTTTT	CASSQGQGREKLFF
NA	TRBV20-1	TRBJ2-5	TGCAGTGCTTGGCGGGAGACCCAGTACTTC	CSAWRETQYF
NA	TRBV7-9	TRBJ2-7	TGTGCCAGCAGCTTTACCTACGAGCAGTACTTC	CASSFTYEQYF
TRBD2	TRBV4-1	TRBJ2-7	TGCGCCAGCAGCCATCCCGGGACTAGCGGGAGCTCGGGGTACGAGCAGTACTTC	CASSHPGTSGSSGYEQYF
TRBD2	TRBV7-3	TRBJ2-3	TGTGCCAGCAGCTTAACTAGCGGGTGGGGAGATACGCAGTATTTT	CASSLTSGWGDTQYF
NA	TRBV20-1	TRBJ2-5	TGCAGTGCTAGAGACGGGCGGGCCCCGTACTTC	CSARDGRAPYF
TRBD1	TRBV7-9	TRBJ2-7	TGTGCCAGCAGCTTACCGTCGGGACAGGGGACTCCCTACGAGCAGTACTTC	CASSLPSGQGTPYEQYF
TRBD2	TRBV27	TRBJ2-1	TGTGCCAGCAGTCTCGGGACTAGCGGGAGGGTATACAATGAGCAGTTCTTC	CASSLGTSGRVYNEQFF
TRBD2	TRBV7-2	TRBJ2-1	TGTGCCAGCAGAGCGGGCCGGGGGGTTGAGCAGTTCTTC	CASRAGRGVEQFF
TRBD2	TRBV7-3	TRBJ2-1	TGTGCCAGCAGCTCCAACGGACTAGCGGGTTCATACAATGAGCAGTTCTTC	CASSSNGLAGSYNEQFF
TRBD2	TRBV5-1	TRBJ2-7	TGCGCCAGCAGCCACCGGGACTATACCTACGAGCAGTACTTC	CASSHRDYTYEQYF
NA	TRBV7-2	TRBJ2-5	TGTGCCAGCAGCTTATCTCTTGGGCAGAAAGAGACCCAGTACTTC	CASSLSLGQKETQYF
NA	TRBV5-1	TRBJ1-2	TGCGCCAGCAGCTTGGGACACCATCAGGATGGCTACACCTTC	CASSLGHHQDGYTF
NA	TRBV14	TRBJ1-2	TGTGCCAGCAGCCTTGGGCAGGTCTATGGCTACACCTTC	CASSLGQVYGYTF
NA	TRBV27	TRBJ2-3	TGTGCCAGCAGTACTGCTAGCACAGATACGCAGTATTTT	CASSTASTDTQYF